One sample yielded the 16 T cell receptor beta chains listed below, sequenced in a study of T cell responses to AZD1222 COVID-19 vaccine. Libraries were prepared by immunoSEQ multiplex PCR; TCRdb keeps only in-frame clonotypes and omits some of them. Of approximately 94,000 clones listed, about nine tenths were seen once; the top ten hold approximately 1.7%. Sequencing was performed on peripheral blood, taken on day 0 of AZD1222 vaccination. These receptors were obtained from an adult in good health.

This clone was seen once. V is TRBV5-1 and J is TRBJ1-1, with 9 bases aligning to TRBD1. V trimming: 4 bases; J trimming: 6 bases; junction bases outside the gene matches: 4. This CDR3 spans 13 amino acids. Germline V gene sequence: CDR1 SGHRS, CDR2 YFSETQ. For the CDR3, the DNA is TGCGCCAGCAGCGTTGGACAGGGGTCTGAAGCTTTCTTT. It is translated as CASSVGQGSEAFF.

The chain is built from TRBV2 and TRBJ2-1, with D uncertain. The CDR3 extends over 16 amino acids. V dropped 7 bases and J dropped 4 bases, with 20 bases sitting between them. The V gene's germline CDR1 is SNHLY and CDR2 FYNNEI. CDR3 sequence: CASTPRWASFYNEQFF. CDR3 in DNA: TGTGCCAGCACACCCCGATGGGCTTCCTTTTACAATGAGCAGTTCTTC.

The gene calls are TRBV19 and TRBJ2-2; 10 bases fit TRBD2. Germline values: CDR1 LNHDA, CDR2 SQIVND (reference sequence). The CDR3 runs to 15 residues. V was clipped by 7 bases and J by 6 bases; unmatched bases: 8. In DNA form, the CDR3 reads TGTGCCAGTAAGTCCGGGACTAGCGATTCCGGGGAGCTGTTTTTT. It yields the protein CASKSGTSDSGELFF.

This chain links TRBV7-2 with TRBJ1-4, with no clear D. The germline CDR1 and CDR2 sequences are SGHTA and FQGNSA. This CDR3 comprises 14 residues. V lost 1 base to trimming and J lost 7 bases, with 10 bases between them. CDR3 region: CASSLGLRREKLFF. The CDR3 DNA is TGTGCCAGCAGCTTAGGCCTGAGGCGTGAAAAACTGTTTTTT.

The DNA for the CDR3 is TGTGCCAGCAGCCAAGATGGCGGGACTAGCGGCTACGAGCAGTACTTC. This gives the protein CASSQDGGTSGYEQYF. The chain is built from TRBV3-1 (or the pseudogene TRBV3-2) and TRBJ2-7; 11 nucleotides match TRBD2. CDR1 and CDR2 from the germline V gene are LGHDT and YNNKEL (reference sequence). The CDR3 totals 16 residues. The J segment lost 3 bases and the V segment lost 0 bases, leaving 4 bases of the junction unmatched.

The rearrangement uses TRBV27 and TRBJ2-7, with a tentative D call TRBD2 (6 bases). Germline lookup yields CDR1 MNHEY and CDR2 SMNVEV (reference sequence). The CDR3 consists of 14 residues. The ends were cut back, 2 bases at V and 4 bases at J, with 12 bases in the middle. DNA for the CDR3: TGTGCCAGCAGTTTAAGTTCGGGAGCATACGAGCAGTACTTC. Translating it yields CASSLSSGAYEQYF.

CDR3 DNA sequence: TGTGCCAGCAGCCAAGAATCCAAACAGCCCCAGCATTTT. It specifies CASSQESKQPQHF. The chain has TRBV3-1 (or the pseudogene TRBV3-2) and TRBJ1-5; D remains ambiguous. CDR1 and CDR2 from the germline V gene are LGHDT and YNNKEL (reference sequence). V was pared by 0 bases and J by 7 bases, with 7 bases between. The CDR3 runs to 13 residues.

CDR3 coding DNA: TGTGCCAGCAGTGATGTGGGAGGAACAGATACGCAGTATTTT. This encodes CASSDVGGTDTQYF. This chain connects TRBV6-1 to TRBJ2-3; D is perhaps TRBD2 (6 bases). Germline V gene data show CDR1 as MNHNS and CDR2 as SASEGT. CDR3 length: 14 residues. V lost 3 bases and J lost 3, with 10 bases in between.

This clone was counted between two and nine times. The rearrangement joins TRBV27 to TRBJ1-1; the match to TRBD1 covers 12 bases. V shed 3 bases and J 6 bases; nucleotides not matched to a gene: 14. There are 18 residues in the CDR3. CDR1 and CDR2 from the germline V gene are MNHEY and SMNVEV (reference sequence). CDR3: CASSFGVGQGARGPEAFF. DNA for the CDR3: TGTGCCAGCAGTTTTGGGGTGGGACAGGGGGCCCGGGGCCCTGAAGCTTTCTTT.

The gene calls are TRBV7-9 and TRBJ2-7, with D possibly called TRBD1 or TRBD2 (6 bases each). This CDR3 has 17 amino acids. Germline assignment: CDR1 SEHNR and CDR2 FQNEAQ (reference sequence). V gave up 2 bases and J gave up 1 base, with 18 bases separating them. The CDR3 is CASSLRGSRERSYEQYF. The CDR3 DNA reads TGTGCCAGCAGCTTAAGGGGGTCCCGGGAGCGGTCCTACGAGCAGTACTTC.

The chain employs TRBV27 and TRBJ1-6, with a possible D match to TRBD1 (5 bases). Looked up from germline, CDR1 is MNHEY and CDR2 is SMNVEV (reference sequence). This CDR3 contains 18 residues. Trimming left V 6 bases short and J 4 bases short, with 22 bases between. CDR3 sequence: CASRPVAGSSDYNSPLHF. Here the CDR3 DNA reads TGTGCCAGCAGACCGGTGGCAGGGTCTTCCGATTATAATTCACCCCTCCACTTT.

Points on this clone: Relative to the germline gene, one junction end is altered; a read error may explain this. V usage is TRBV10-1 and J usage is TRBJ2-7; 8 nucleotides line up with TRBD2. From germline, CDR1 is WNHNN and CDR2 SYGVQD (reference sequence). This CDR3 is built from 13 residues. CDR3: CARRRREAYEQYF. CDR3 DNA: TGCGCCCGCAGAAGGCGGGAGGCCTACGAGCAGTACTTC.

This chain joins TRBV2 and TRBJ2-7; the D gene is possibly TRBD2 (6 bases). Trimming cost V 3 bases and J 3 bases, with 12 bases left between them. Per the germline V gene, CDR1 is SNHLY and CDR2 is FYNNEI. The CDR3 runs to 14 residues. In DNA, the CDR3 is TGTGCCAGCAGTGACCGCGGAGGGGTCTACGAGCAGTACTTC. Its protein product is CASSDRGGVYEQYF.

The CDR3 sequence: CASSFGWKGSYGYTF. CDR3 in DNA: TGTGCCAGCAGCTTCGGATGGAAGGGGTCCTATGGCTACACCTTC. The J gene is TRBJ1-2, the V gene TRBV6-5; possible D gene TRBD1, 5 bases. The germline CDR1 and CDR2 sequences are MNHEY and SVGAGI. This CDR3 has 15 amino acids. Deletions cut 6 bases from V and 4 bases from J, with 18 bases between.

V usage is TRBV29-1 and J usage is TRBJ2-7; tentative D call: TRBD1 (6 bases). CDR1 is SQVTM, CDR2 ANQGSEA, per germline. The CDR3 loop spans 15 amino acids. V was pared by 4 bases and J by 4 bases, with 20 bases between. The CDR3 loop reads CSVGRSSGAQYEQYF. The CDR3 nucleotides are TGCAGCGTTGGGAGGTCCTCAGGGGCGCAGTACGAGCAGTACTTC.

The chain couples TRBV2 to TRBJ1-5; unclear D gene. The CDR3 is made up of 13 amino acids. Germline CDR1 SNHLY, CDR2 FYNNEI. V was shortened by 2 bases and J by 7 bases, with 9 bases between the two germline ends. CDR3 sequence reads: CASSENQDQPQHF. Here the CDR3 DNA reads TGTGCCAGCAGTGAAAACCAGGACCAGCCCCAGCATTTT.